The clone carrying this T cell receptor (beta chain) was recorded only once. Antigen unknown. Clones were read by immunoSEQ multiplex PCR, and TCRdb kept only the in-frame ones, dropping some. The sample lists more than 20,000 clones, roughly 77% occurring once. Germline CDR1 is MNHEY and CDR2 is SVGAGI. There are 14 residues in the CDR3. Deletions cut 6 bases from V and 4 bases from J, with 15 bases between. This entry is derived from a study of vaccination effects on CD4 cells after COVID-19. Peptide-pool stimulation followed by sequencing identified expanded antigen-specific CD4+ clonotypes in the ViraFEST assay. With more than nine days of culture completed, CD4+ T cells were isolated. Confirmation by PCR established that the person had SARS-CoV-2 infection between March and December 2020.

The clonotype originates from a human donor who had a prior SARS-CoV-2 infection. Sequenced material: CD4+ T cells from PBMCs cultured with HCoV-NL63 spike peptides, taken before COVID-19 vaccination. The chain employs TRBV6-5 and TRBJ1-2, with D possibly being TRBD1 (5 bases). The CDR3 reads CASSFTGTSYGYTF. The CDR3 DNA sequence: TGTGCCAGCAGCTTTACCGGGACGTCCTATGGCTACACCTTC.